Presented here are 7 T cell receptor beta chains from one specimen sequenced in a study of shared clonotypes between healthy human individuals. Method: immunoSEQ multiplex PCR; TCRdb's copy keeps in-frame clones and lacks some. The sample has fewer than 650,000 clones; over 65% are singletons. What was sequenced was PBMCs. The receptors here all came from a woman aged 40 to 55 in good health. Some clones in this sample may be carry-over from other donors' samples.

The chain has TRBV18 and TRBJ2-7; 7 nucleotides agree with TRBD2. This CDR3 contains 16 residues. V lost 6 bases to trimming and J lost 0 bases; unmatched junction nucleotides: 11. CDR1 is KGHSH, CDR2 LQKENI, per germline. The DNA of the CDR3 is TGTGCCAGCTCTCCGCAAAGCGGGATTATCTCCTACGAGCAGTACTTC. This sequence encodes CASSPQSGIISYEQYF.

For the CDR3, the DNA is TGTGCCAGCAGAAGGGACAGGCAATTGAACACTGAAGCTTTCTTT. Protein: CASRRDRQLNTEAFF. The chain recombines TRBV6-5 with TRBJ1-1, with TRBD1 identical over 8 bases. Trimming cost V 6 bases and J 0 bases; bases outside gene matches: 6. CDR3 length: 15 amino acids. The germline V gene has CDR1 MNHEY and CDR2 SVGAGI.

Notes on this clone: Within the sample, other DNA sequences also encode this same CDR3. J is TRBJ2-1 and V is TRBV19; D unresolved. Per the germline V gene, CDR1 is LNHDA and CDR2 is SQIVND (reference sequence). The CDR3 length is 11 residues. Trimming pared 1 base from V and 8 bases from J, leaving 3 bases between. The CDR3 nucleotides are TGTGCCAGTAGTATAGTGGATGAGCAGTTCTTC. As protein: CASSIVDEQFF.

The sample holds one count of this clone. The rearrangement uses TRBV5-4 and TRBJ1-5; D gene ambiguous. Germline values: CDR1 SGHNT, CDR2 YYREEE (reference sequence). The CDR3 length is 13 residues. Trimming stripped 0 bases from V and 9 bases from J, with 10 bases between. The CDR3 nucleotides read TGTGCCAGCAGCTTGGACTTCGTATCGCCCCAGCATTTT. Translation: CASSLDFVSPQHF.

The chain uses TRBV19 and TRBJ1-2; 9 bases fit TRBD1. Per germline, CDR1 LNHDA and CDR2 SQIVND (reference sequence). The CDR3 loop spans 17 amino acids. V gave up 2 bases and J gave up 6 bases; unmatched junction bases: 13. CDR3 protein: CASSIPGQGHVEDGYTF. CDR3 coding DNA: TGTGCCAGTAGTATACCGGGACAGGGTCACGTAGAGGATGGCTACACCTTC.

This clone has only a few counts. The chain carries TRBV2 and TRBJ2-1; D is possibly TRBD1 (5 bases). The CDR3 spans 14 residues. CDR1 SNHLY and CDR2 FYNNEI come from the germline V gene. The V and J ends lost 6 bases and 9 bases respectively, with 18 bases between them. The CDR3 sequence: CASRFTPAQGEQFF. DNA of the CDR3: TGTGCCAGCAGGTTTACCCCGGCTCAGGGTGAGCAGTTCTTC.

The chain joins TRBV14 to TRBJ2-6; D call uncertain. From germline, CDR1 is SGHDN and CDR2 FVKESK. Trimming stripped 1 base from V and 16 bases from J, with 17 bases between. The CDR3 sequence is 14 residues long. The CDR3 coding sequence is TGTGCCAGCAGCCAAGCTTTATCCCCATTACGGCTGACTTTC. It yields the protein CASSQALSPLRLTF.